This T cell receptor beta chain is from a study of CD8 T cells in ankylosing spondylitis. Study findings and constraints: The authors found the disease-linked clones to be CD8+ and relatively rare in peripheral blood. A subset of motif variants has previously been described in the synovial fluid and blood of reactive arthritis. Within ankylosing spondylitis blood, a TCR beta motif made up of roughly eight highly homologous variants appeared to be characteristic.

V shed 0 bases and J shed 1 base, with 9 bases lying between them. There are 14 residues in the CDR3. Germline V lookup: CDR1 GTSNPN, CDR2 SVGIG (reference sequence). The authors made TCR beta libraries by quantitative 5'-RACE with molecular barcodes. TCRdb reanalysed the 5' RACE reads using MiXCR and keeps one entry per CDR3 protein. Among some 450,000 distinct CDR3 sequences, 15% to 20% were seen once, and the ten largest hold approximately 0.93%. Comment on this clonotype: Its specificity is unknown.

V gene TRBV30 combines with J gene TRBJ2-5; no clear D gene. The receptor comes from a male donor with ankylosing spondylitis. The sequencing input was blood, either unsorted or a sorted T cell fraction (not recorded which). The CDR3 spells CAWSVSPFQETQYF. Written as DNA, the CDR3 is TGTGCCTGGAGTGTAAGTCCTTTCCAAGAGACCCAGTACTTC. Drawing the rest from reference TRBV30 and TRBJ2-5, the complete variable domain is SQTIHQWPATLVQPVGSPLSLECTVEGTSNPNLYWYRQAAGRGLQLLFYSVGIGQISSEVPQNLSASRPQDRQFILSSKKLLLSDSGFYLCAWSVSPFQETQYFGPGTRLLVL.